The rows below give T cell receptor beta chains drawn from one sample of a study of T cell responses to AZD1222 COVID-19 vaccine. TCRdb's table, derived via immunoSEQ multiplex PCR, lists solely in-frame clones and lacks some. The sample holds fewer than 150,000 clones; just over 90% are singletons and the top ten take roughly 3.2%. Source: peripheral blood, taken on day 0 of AZD1222 vaccination. The receptors originated from an adult in good health. Both conserved end residues are part of each CDR3. The D gene is left open where the match is weak.

d_gene: .; len: 14; j_gene: TRBJ1-2; v_gene: TRBV18; CDR3aa: CASSPVGDLYGYTF
d_gene: .; len: 15; j_gene: TRBJ2-1; v_gene: TRBV7-3; CDR3aa: CASSLIGKAYNEQFF
d_gene: TRBD1; len: 14; j_gene: TRBJ1-5; v_gene: TRBV7-2; CDR3aa: CASSSDRINQPQHF
d_gene: .; len: 13; j_gene: TRBJ1-1; v_gene: TRBV7-2; CDR3aa: CASSLEANTEAFF
d_gene: .; len: 12; j_gene: TRBJ1-2; v_gene: TRBV29-1; CDR3aa: CSGNLGTYGYTF
d_gene: TRBD2; len: 16; j_gene: TRBJ2-1; v_gene: TRBV7-9; CDR3aa: CASSSRLAGSYNEQFF
d_gene: TRBD2; len: 15; j_gene: TRBJ2-7; v_gene: TRBV5-5; CDR3aa: CASSPVAGGTYEQYF
d_gene: TRBD2; len: 16; j_gene: TRBJ2-1; v_gene: TRBV6-5; CDR3aa: CASSYSTGLAARGEFF
d_gene: .; len: 15; j_gene: TRBJ2-7; v_gene: TRBV5-6; CDR3aa: CASSTLFPQGNEQYF
d_gene: TRBD1; len: 15; j_gene: TRBJ2-2; v_gene: TRBV19; CDR3aa: CASSPGTGGTGELFF
d_gene: .; len: 14; j_gene: TRBJ1-3; v_gene: TRBV9; CDR3aa: CASSAGESGNTIYF
d_gene: .; len: 15; j_gene: TRBJ1-6; v_gene: TRBV4-3; CDR3aa: CASSQGPGDGSPLHF
d_gene: .; len: 15; j_gene: TRBJ1-1; v_gene: TRBV18; CDR3aa: CASSPPGPMNTEAFF